This T cell receptor beta chain was sequenced during a study of vaccination and CD4 T cells after COVID-19. This clonotype was seen only once. Its antigen is as yet unknown. The CDR3 is 17 residues long. In germline, CDR1 is LNHDA, CDR2 SQIVND (reference sequence). The V and J ends lost 5 bases and 5 bases, in that order; junction bases with no gene match: 16. TCRdb re-derived calls from the PCR reads in MiXCR, one entry per CDR3 protein. The table shows 15,000 to 20,000 distinct CDR3 sequences, with 60% occurring only once. Study outcomes and limitations: For SARS-CoV-2-reactive clonotypes, the median went from around 20 to 38, a nonsignificant increase. Vaccine-specific clones numbering 304 of 307 showed spike mono-reactivity in convalescent patients. Convalescent patients showed a median approximately 84% of reactive clones that were seen only post-vaccination.

The J gene is TRBJ2-5, the V gene TRBV19; TRBD2 aligns across 8 bases. This TCR was sampled from a human donor who had recovered from COVID-19. The sequencing here drew on CD4+ T cells from blood, taken after SARS-CoV-2 vaccination. Here the CDR3 DNA reads TGTGCCAGTAGTCTTAAGCGGGAGAACTTCATCCGGGAGACCCAGTACTTC. Its protein product is CASSLKRENFIRETQYF.